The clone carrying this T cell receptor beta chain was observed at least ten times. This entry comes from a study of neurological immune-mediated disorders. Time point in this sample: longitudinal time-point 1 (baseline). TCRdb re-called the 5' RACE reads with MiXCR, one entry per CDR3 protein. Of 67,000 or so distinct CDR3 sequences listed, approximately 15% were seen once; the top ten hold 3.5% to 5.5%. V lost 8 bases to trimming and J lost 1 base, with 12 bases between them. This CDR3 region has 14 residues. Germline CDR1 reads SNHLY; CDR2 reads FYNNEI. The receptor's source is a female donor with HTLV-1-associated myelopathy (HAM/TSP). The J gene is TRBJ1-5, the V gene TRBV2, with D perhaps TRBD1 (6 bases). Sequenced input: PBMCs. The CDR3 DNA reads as TGTGCCAGCTCTATAGGGGGAAGCAATCAGCCCCAGCATTTT. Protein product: CASSIGGSNQPQHF.